The 10 T cell receptor beta chains presented below share a single source sample, sequenced in a study of T cell responses to AZD1222 COVID-19 vaccine. Assay: immunoSEQ multiplex PCR; the TCRdb copy retains only in-frame clones and omits some. The sample has about 73,000 clones, 85% to 90% seen once; the top ten hold about a tenth. Sequencing was performed on peripheral blood, taken 28 days after the second AZD1222 dose. These receptors were obtained from an adult who received the AZD1222 COVID-19 vaccine.

The CDR3 protein is CASSEGRPNEKLFF. The CDR3 DNA is TGTGCCAGCAGTGAAGGCAGACCTAATGAAAAACTGTTTTTT. The chain couples TRBV2 to TRBJ1-4; D remains ambiguous. The CDR3 spans 14 residues. The germline CDR1 and CDR2 sequences are SNHLY and FYNNEI. The ends were cut back, 1 base at V and 3 bases at J, with 6 bases in the middle.

J is TRBJ2-1 and V is TRBV19, with 11 bases identical to TRBD2. After removal of 3 bases from V and 5 bases from J, the junction contained 15 bases not matched to a gene. Germline assignment: CDR1 LNHDA and CDR2 SQIVND (reference sequence). The CDR3 loop spans 19 amino acids. The CDR3 DNA sequence: TGTGCCAGTAGTATGAGTTGGGACCCTAGCGGGAGGATACACAATGAGCAGTTCTTC. It is translated as CASSMSWDPSGRIHNEQFF.

This clone was found a few times. The J gene is TRBJ1-5, the V gene TRBV24-1; 8 bases are shared with TRBD1. J was trimmed by 3 bases and V by 10 bases; bases with no gene match: 4. The CDR3 length is 13 residues. Germline CDR1 KGHDR, CDR2 SFDVKD. CDR3 in DNA: TGTGCCACAACGGACAGGGACAATCAGCCCCAGCATTTT. The encoded protein is CATTDRDNQPQHF.

The genes are TRBV19 and TRBJ1-1; 9 bases are shared with TRBD1. The J segment lost 4 bases and the V segment lost 4 bases, leaving 7 bases of the junction unmatched. Germline assignment: CDR1 LNHDA and CDR2 SQIVND (reference sequence). CDR3 length: 15 residues. CDR3 in DNA: TGTGCCAGTAGTAAGGACAGGGGAACGGGCACTGAAGCTTTCTTT. The encoded protein is CASSKDRGTGTEAFF.

The chain combines TRBV5-5 with TRBJ2-7; D may be TRBD1 (8 bases). The CDR3 has 12 residues. The V end lost 5 bases, the J end lost 6 bases, and 12 bases lay between the germline ends. Germline CDR1 and CDR2: SGHKS and YYEKEE (reference sequence). This CDR3 is CASRTGGGEQYV. The CDR3 DNA reads TGTGCCAGCAGAACAGGGGGGGGCGAGCAGTACGTC.

The table lists this clone with a few counts. The chain combines TRBV18 with TRBJ2-1; tentatively, D is TRBD2 (5 bases). V shed 3 bases and J shed 8 bases, with 5 bases lying between them. Germline CDR1 is KGHSH and CDR2 is LQKENI. CDR3 length equals 11 residues. CDR3 sequence (DNA): TGTGCCAGCTCACCGGAGGATGAGCAGTTCTTC. Its protein product is CASSPEDEQFF. The full variable domain, rest sourced from reference TRBV18 and TRBJ2-1, is NAGVMQNPRHLVRRRGQEARLRCSPMKGHSHVYWYRQLPEEGLKFMVYLQKENIIDESGMPKERFSAEFPKEGPSILRIQQVVRGDSAAYFCASSPEDEQFFGPGTRLTVL.

This chain links TRBV15 with TRBJ1-2; the match to TRBD1 covers 8 bases. The CDR3 is 15 residues long. CDR1 LNHNV and CDR2 YYDKDF come from the germline V gene (reference sequence). The V segment lost 2 bases and the J segment 4 bases; nucleotides outside the gene matches: 6. Here the CDR3 DNA reads TGTGCCACCAGCAGACCTCGACAGGGGAGCTATGGCTACACCTTC. Its translation: CATSRPRQGSYGYTF.

The gene calls are TRBV4-2 and TRBJ1-3; the match to TRBD1 covers 9 bases. CDR1 LGHNA and CDR2 YNFKEQ come from the germline V gene. Trimming cost V 1 base and J 3 bases; bases outside gene matches: 4. The CDR3 has 16 residues. The CDR3 loop is CASSQVTGGVGNTIYF. The CDR3 DNA is TGTGCCAGCAGCCAAGTAACAGGGGGCGTTGGAAACACCATATATTTT.

The chain joins TRBV29-1 to TRBJ1-2; a possible D gene is TRBD1 (5 bases). Trimming left V 3 bases short and J 4 bases short, with 18 bases between. The CDR3 runs 15 residues. Per the germline V gene, CDR1 is SQVTM and CDR2 is ANQGSEA. The chain's CDR3 is CSVEGTDQTLYGYTF. The CDR3 DNA follows: TGCAGCGTTGAGGGGACGGACCAAACCCTCTATGGCTACACCTTC.

This sequence joins TRBV10-3 and TRBJ2-7; D not resolved. V dropped 2 bases and J dropped 3 bases, with 5 bases sitting between them. In germline, CDR1 is ENHRY, CDR2 SYGVKD. This CDR3 is built from 12 residues. CDR3 protein: CAISENDYEQYV. DNA of the CDR3: TGTGCCATCAGTGAGAACGACTACGAGCAGTACGTC.